This T cell receptor beta chain came from a study of chemoradiotherapy in HPV16-positive cancers. At the level of the study: Functional T-cell assays on two HPV16-positive patients' cells defined candidate HPV-specific clones and common TCR motifs.

Assay used: immunoSEQ multiplex PCR; TCRdb lists only in-frame clones, some missing. The data contain roughly 12,000 clones, less than 75% of them seen just once; the ten biggest clones take up 16%. Study conclusions and caveats: HPV-responsive T-cell expansion during chemoradiotherapy was linked to improved recurrence-free survival in HPV16-positive patients.

About this clone itself: Its cognate antigen is unknown.

The TCR sequence derives from a human donor with HPV-associated anogenital cancer. The sample was gathered from a patient who underwent chemoradiotherapy.

CDR3 in amino acids: CASRGGGILADTQYF. CDR3 sequence (DNA): TGTGCCAGTCGCGGGGGAGGGATACTAGCAGATACGCAGTATTTT. The chain employs TRBV19 and TRBJ2-3; 7 bases map to TRBD2. V was clipped by 8 bases and J by 4 bases; unmatched bases: 12. Germline CDR1 and CDR2: LNHDA and SQIVND (reference sequence). The CDR3 is 15 amino acids.